This TCR beta chain originates from a study of blood T cell repertoires in COVID-19. Looked up from germline, CDR1 is SQVTM and CDR2 is ANQGSEA. The V and J ends lost 5 bases and 4 bases, in that order; junction bases with no gene match: 4. This CDR3 spans 13 amino acids. In Seattle, patients joined the study during active infection and were tracked longitudinally. In the authors' methods: Estimation of nucleated cell counts was performed using reference gene primer amplification. Generated by immunoSEQ multiplex PCR, the TCRdb table keeps only in-frame clones and is missing some. Clonal size and the V and J genes are those of that table, whereas D and trimming came from the DNA. The repertoire holds around 38,000 clones, with nearly 90% as singletons.

This clonotype was obtained from a man between 60 and 70 years old with COVID-19, enrolled during active disease. V usage is TRBV29-1 and J usage is TRBJ1-5, with 8 nucleotides matching TRBD1. Sequencing was carried out using peripheral blood. The DNA of the CDR3 is TGCAGCGTTACGACAGGGGTGAATCAGCCCCAGCATTTT. This translates into CSVTTGVNQPQHF.